The 30 T cell receptor beta chains reported below all come from one sample, sequenced in a study of identical twins listed by TCRdb under 2016. Receptor amplification or capture employed 5' RACE. The instrument given in TCRdb is Illumina HiSeq 2000. Using fastp trimming at Q25 and MiXCR clonotype assembly, TCRdb reanalyzed the public sequencing data and kept in-frame beta chains. Each entry is one CDR3 protein sequence, shown with its most common DNA and genes. The table for this sample lists some 900,000 distinct CDR3 sequences; about 12% of them were counted only once. Roughly 1.6% of the sample is in the top ten clones. The same sample was also used in a study of yellow fever vaccine responses in identical twins.

The sequenced material came from PBMCs. The receptors derive from a woman aged 18-35 years in good health.

This clonotype was picked up a small number of times. The chain uses TRBV24-1 and TRBJ2-1; tentatively, D is TRBD2 (10 bases). The CDR3 runs 19 residues. Trimming left V 8 bases short and J 7 bases short, with 32 bases between. CDR1 is KGHDR, CDR2 SFDVKD, per germline. CDR3: CATTDSGTGLAGVVNEQFF. The CDR3 DNA reads as TGTGCCACCACCGATTCCGGGACAGGGCTAGCGGGAGTAGTAAATGAGCAGTTCTTC.

The chain combines TRBV20-1 with TRBJ1-5; 7 bases are a match to TRBD1. The CDR3 sequence is 16 residues long. Trimming at V came to 2 bases and at J to 0 bases, leaving 7 bases not matched to a gene. CDR1 and CDR2 (germline): DFQATT, SNEGSKA (reference sequence). The CDR3 DNA reads TGCAGTGCTAGAAGGGCAGGGGGTTCTAGCAATCAGCCCCAGCATTTT. Its translation: CSARRAGGSSNQPQHF.

The V and J genes are TRBV5-6 and TRBJ2-7; D is undetermined. This CDR3 is 14 amino acids long. Trimming cost V 3 bases and J 5 bases, with 15 bases left between them. Per the germline V gene, CDR1 is SGHDT and CDR2 is YYEEEE. The CDR3 reads CASSSSGAANEQYF. DNA of the CDR3: TGTGCCAGCAGCTCAAGTGGTGCAGCAAACGAGCAGTACTTC.

This clonotype was counted at least ten times. The rearrangement joins TRBV12-3 or TRBV12-4 to TRBJ1-6; no clear D. The V end was cut by 2 bases, the J end by 10 bases, with 12 bases between. The length of the CDR3 is 14 residues. The CDR3 bases are TGTGCCAGCAGTTTATCATCGGTCAGGTCACCCCTCCACTTT. Amino acid sequence: CASSLSSVRSPLHF.

The count of this clonotype is one. This sequence joins TRBV11-2 and TRBJ2-3, with 9 bases that match TRBD2. The trim removed 3 bases at V and 2 bases at J, leaving 6 bases unmatched. The CDR3 has 16 residues. CDR1 SGHAT and CDR2 FQNNGV come from the germline V gene. This chain's CDR3 is CASSLGTSRTTDTQYF. The CDR3, as DNA: TGTGCCAGCAGCTTGGGGACTAGCAGGACCACAGATACGCAGTATTTT.

This clonotype was seen a handful of times. The chain joins TRBV10-2 to TRBJ2-5; D call uncertain. Germline lookup yields CDR1 WSHSY and CDR2 SAAADI. The CDR3 totals 12 residues. Trimming removed 5 bases from V and 5 bases from J, with 9 bases in between. The CDR3 sequence: CASSMSGETQYF. The CDR3 bases are TGCGCCAGCAGTATGTCCGGGGAGACCCAGTACTTC.

This clonotype appeared many times. The chain uses TRBV12-3 or TRBV12-4 and TRBJ2-1; TRBD2 aligns across 11 bases. This CDR3 has 14 residues. After removal of 6 bases from V and 7 bases from J, the junction contained 5 bases not matched to a gene. DNA for the CDR3: TGTGCCAGCAGCCAAACTAGCGGGAGTAATGAGCAGTTCTTC. Its protein product is CASSQTSGSNEQFF.

This clonotype occurred many times. One end of the junction is discordant with germline, which a read error may explain. V and J are TRBV5-1 and TRBJ2-6; D uncertain. Germline V CDR1 and CDR2: SGHRS, YFSETQ. This CDR3 is 15 amino acids long. CDR3: CASSLSDSGANVLTF. CDR3 coding DNA: TGTGCCAGCAGCTTATCCGACTCTGGGGCCAACGTCCTGACTTTC.

The chain recombines TRBV15 with TRBJ2-2; 7 bases match TRBD1. With 0 bases clipped from V and 0 bases from J, the junction kept 4 bases outside the gene matches. This CDR3 is built from 17 residues. The V gene's germline CDR1 is LNHNV and CDR2 YYDKDF (reference sequence). The chain's CDR3 is CATSRELGTANTGELFF. The CDR3 region has the DNA TGTGCCACCAGCAGAGAGCTTGGGACAGCGAACACCGGGGAGCTGTTTTTT.

This clonotype has a handful of counts. The DNA for the CDR3 is TGTGCCAGCAGCCCGACAGGACTGACTCCCTCCTACGAGCAGTACTTC. This encodes CASSPTGLTPSYEQYF. V gene TRBV9 combines with J gene TRBJ2-7; D perhaps matches TRBD1 (6 bases). The CDR3 totals 16 residues. From germline, CDR1 is SGDLS and CDR2 YYNGEE. The ends were cut back, 4 bases at V and 0 bases at J, with 17 bases in the middle.

The J gene is TRBJ2-1, the V gene TRBV4-1, with D possibly being TRBD2 (6 bases). CDR3 length equals 14 residues. Germline CDR1 and CDR2: MGHRA and YSYEKL. With 4 bases removed from V and 7 bases from J, the gap between germline ends came to 14 bases. Here the CDR3 reads CASSPRSGGNEQFF. DNA for the CDR3: TGCGCCAGCAGCCCCCGTAGTGGGGGGAATGAGCAGTTCTTC.

This clonotype was recorded a few times. V is TRBV20-1 and J is TRBJ2-1; D is ambiguous. The CDR3 is 15 amino acids. CDR1 is DFQATT and CDR2 is SNEGSKA in the germline V gene (reference sequence). Trimming cost V 3 bases and J 0 bases, with 12 bases left between them. The DNA of the CDR3 is TGCAGTGCTAGCAAGGGCAGCCTCTCCTACAATGAGCAGTTCTTC. It translates to CSASKGSLSYNEQFF.

V usage is TRBV23-1 and J usage is TRBJ1-5; TRBD1 agrees at 7 bases. TRBV23-1 is an open reading frame, and its role is uncertain. The CDR3 has 14 residues. Trimming cost V 7 bases and J 7 bases; bases outside gene matches: 10. The CDR3 loop is CASMGSGGRQPQHF. CDR3 bases: TGCGCCAGCATGGGGTCAGGGGGTCGGCAGCCCCAGCATTTT.

The chain employs TRBV10-3 and TRBJ2-7; D assignment may be TRBD1 or TRBD2 (5 bases each). The CDR3 is made up of 15 amino acids. Trimming took 3 bases from V and 4 from J, leaving 16 bases between them. CDR1 and CDR2 from the germline V gene are ENHRY and SYGVKD. The CDR3 DNA follows: TGTGCCATCAGTGAATCTTTTGGGTGGGGGTACGAGCAGTACGTC. Translation gives CAISESFGWGYEQYV.

This clonotype occurred a few times. The chain recombines TRBV11-1 with TRBJ2-1; 16 positions match TRBD2. The CDR3 runs to 18 residues. V gave up 5 bases and J gave up 8 bases; unmatched junction bases: 12. CDR1 is SGHAT, CDR2 FQDESV, per germline (reference sequence). The CDR3 DNA follows: TGTGCCAGCAGCACCCCCGGGACTAGCGGGAGGGCCTGGGATGAGCAGTTCTTC. This translates into CASSTPGTSGRAWDEQFF.

The chain joins TRBV2 to TRBJ2-7; D perhaps matches TRBD2 (5 bases). Germline V gives CDR1 SNHLY, CDR2 FYNNEI. Trimming stripped 11 bases from V and 0 bases from J, with 29 bases between. This CDR3 spans 18 amino acids. The CDR3 loop is CAFCLSPFYGESSYEQYF. The CDR3 region has the DNA TGTGCCTTCTGTTTGTCCCCTTTTTATGGGGAGAGCTCCTACGAGCAGTACTTC.

The V call is TRBV12-3 or TRBV12-4, the J call TRBJ2-3, with 8 bases matching TRBD1. The CDR3 is 13 residues long. The ends lost 5 bases at V and 6 bases at J; junction bases unmatched: 4. The CDR3 DNA reads as TGTGCCAGCAGTCGACAGGGGTTCGATACGCAGTATTTT. Translated: CASSRQGFDTQYF.

This clonotype was seen a handful of times. The J gene is TRBJ2-5, the V gene TRBV5-6, with D perhaps given as TRBD1 or TRBD2 (5 bases each). Germline loops: CDR1 SGHDT, CDR2 YYEEEE. Trimming stripped 1 base from V and 1 base from J, with 17 bases between. CDR3 size: 17 residues. The CDR3 loop reads CASSLRGIQGSQETQYF. The CDR3 region has the DNA TGTGCCAGCAGCTTGAGAGGGATTCAGGGAAGCCAAGAGACCCAGTACTTC.

The chain is built from TRBV5-1 and TRBJ2-7; tentatively, D is TRBD2 (6 bases). The germline V and J ends were trimmed by 3 bases and 2 bases, with 12 bases remaining between them. CDR3 length: 14 amino acids. From germline, CDR1 is SGHRS and CDR2 YFSETQ. The CDR3 sequence is CASSWSTGAYEQYV. The CDR3 DNA reads TGCGCCAGCAGCTGGTCGACGGGGGCCTACGAGCAGTACGTC.

This clonotype was recorded many times. A junction boundary mismatches the germline segment, possibly from a read error. The chain employs TRBV4-1 and TRBJ2-5; D may be TRBD1 (6 bases). The germline V gene has CDR1 MGHRA and CDR2 YSYEKL. The CDR3 spans 17 residues. CDR3 sequence reads: CASSQGPSGQIQETQYF. The CDR3 coding sequence is TGCGCCAGCAGCCAAGGCCCCTCTGGACAGATTCAAGAAACCCAGTACTTC.

This clonotype has just a few counts. The CDR3 region is CSVEGQGKGEKLFF. In nucleotides, the CDR3 is TGCAGCGTTGAAGGCCAGGGAAAGGGTGAAAAACTGTTTTTT. The chain joins TRBV29-1 to TRBJ1-4; possible D gene TRBD1, 5 bases. Per the germline V gene, CDR1 is SQVTM and CDR2 is ANQGSEA. The germline V and J ends were trimmed by 1 base and 7 bases, with 13 bases remaining between them. This CDR3 spans 14 amino acids.

This clonotype was counted a few times. The chain employs TRBV29-1 and TRBJ2-7, with D uncertain. The CDR3 has 13 amino acids. The V gene's germline CDR1 is SQVTM and CDR2 ANQGSEA. The V end lost 4 bases, the J end lost 4 bases, and 14 bases lay between the germline ends. CDR3 nucleotide sequence: TGCAGCGTTGTTGAACAGCTGGGATACGAGCAGTACTTC. The encoded protein is CSVVEQLGYEQYF.

In its sample, this clonotype was seen many times. This chain connects TRBV12-3 or TRBV12-4 to TRBJ2-2, with D uncertain. The CDR3 length is 14 residues. V was cut by 6 bases and J by 1 base, with 9 bases left in between. In DNA, the CDR3 is TGTGCCAGCAGGAGGACGGGGAACACCGGGGAGCTGTTTTTT. Amino acids: CASRRTGNTGELFF.

This clonotype appeared a few times. The rearrangement uses TRBV20-1 and TRBJ2-3; D not resolved. The CDR3 has 16 amino acids. In germline, CDR1 is DFQATT, CDR2 SNEGSKA (reference sequence). Trimming took 0 bases from V and 0 from J, leaving 13 bases between them. The CDR3 bases are TGCAGTGCTAGAGATCCCTGGGCGATAAGCACAGATACGCAGTATTTT. This translates into CSARDPWAISTDTQYF.

This clonotype has more than one count but fewer than ten. The chain carries TRBV29-1 and TRBJ2-1, with D uncertain. Germline V gene data show CDR1 as SQVTM and CDR2 as ANQGSEA. Trimming removed 6 bases at V and 3 bases at J, with 6 bases between. There are 11 residues in the CDR3. As DNA, the CDR3 is TGCAGCGTCAACAACTACAATGAGCAGTTCTTC. As protein: CSVNNYNEQFF.

This clonotype has just a few counts. The V and J genes are TRBV12-3 or TRBV12-4 and TRBJ2-2; perhaps TRBD1 as D (5 bases). V dropped 3 bases and J dropped 7 bases, with 9 bases sitting between them. The CDR3 loop spans 13 amino acids. The CDR3 here is CASSLGPIGELFF. CDR3 sequence (DNA): TGTGCCAGCAGTTTGGGGCCAATCGGGGAGCTGTTTTTT.

This clonotype came up many times. The rearrangement joins TRBV11-2 to TRBJ2-5; D uncertain. CDR3 size: 14 residues. Germline CDR1 SGHAT, CDR2 FQNNGV. The V end was cut by 5 bases, the J end by 5 bases, with 15 bases between. The CDR3 reads CASSAQVIFETQYF. The CDR3 DNA follows: TGTGCCAGCAGCGCACAAGTAATATTTGAGACCCAGTACTTC.

This clonotype occurred many times. The chain joins TRBV3-1 to TRBJ2-1; D perhaps matches TRBD2 (5 bases). The CDR3 is made up of 13 amino acids. The V end lost 6 bases, the J end lost 6 bases, and 12 bases lay between the germline ends. Looked up from germline, CDR1 is LGHDT and CDR2 is YNNKEL (reference sequence). DNA of the CDR3: TGTGCCAGCAGGCGCATAGGGAGCAATGAGCAGTTCTTC. It yields the protein CASRRIGSNEQFF.

This clonotype was counted only a few times. DNA of the CDR3: TGTGCCAGTCTCAGAGCGGAGGGGAACTCCGAGCAGTACTTC. Translating gives CASLRAEGNSEQYF. J is TRBJ2-7 and V is TRBV28; the D gene is possibly TRBD2 (6 bases). This CDR3 comprises 14 residues. Between the trimmed V and J ends, which lost 9 bases and 6 bases, there was a span of 21 bases. Germline CDR1 reads MDHEN; CDR2 reads SYDVKM.

This clonotype has ten or more counts. V usage is TRBV12-3 or TRBV12-4 and J usage is TRBJ1-6, with 7 bases matching TRBD1. The V gene end was trimmed by 8 bases and the J gene end by 5 bases; junction bases not matched to a gene: 6. The CDR3 has 14 residues. The DNA of the CDR3 is TGTGCCAGCTCACCCGGGACAGATAATTCACCCCTCCACTTT. This gives the protein CASSPGTDNSPLHF.